The 27 T cell receptor beta chains below come from one sample, sequenced in a study of blood T cell repertoires in COVID-19. Repertoires were generated with immunoSEQ multiplex PCR, while TCRdb's copy carries only in-frame clones and drops some. The table lists around 290,000 clones, roughly 92% of them singletons. The sample was peripheral blood. These receptors were taken from a woman in her 30s with COVID-19, enrolled during active disease.

The V and J genes are TRBV5-4 and TRBJ1-1, with D perhaps matching TRBD1 (6 bases). This CDR3 region has 14 residues. The V gene's germline CDR1 is SGHNT and CDR2 YYREEE (reference sequence). Trimming pared 2 bases from V and 1 base from J, leaving 9 bases between. The CDR3 sequence is CASSLQGKNTEAFF. DNA of the CDR3: TGTGCCAGCAGCTTACAGGGAAAGAACACTGAAGCTTTCTTT.

This chain links TRBV29-1 with TRBJ1-2; D perhaps matches TRBD1 (5 bases). Trimming stripped 3 bases from V and 4 bases from J, with 15 bases between. Germline loops: CDR1 SQVTM, CDR2 ANQGSEA. This CDR3 has 14 amino acids. CDR3 sequence (DNA): TGCAGCGTTGATCCCGACGGGGGGTCCTATGGCTACACCTTC. Protein: CSVDPDGGSYGYTF.

V usage is TRBV29-1 and J usage is TRBJ1-2; maybe TRBD1 (5 bases). The CDR3 has 13 residues. Germline CDR1 reads SQVTM; CDR2 reads ANQGSEA. V shed 3 bases and J shed 5 bases, with 13 bases lying between them. In nucleotides, the CDR3 is TGCAGCGTTGAGGGACTGGGACGGTATGGCTACACCTTC. Its translation: CSVEGLGRYGYTF.

The gene calls are TRBV28 and TRBJ1-5; 8 nucleotides match TRBD1. V dropped 6 bases and J dropped 6; count of bases not matched to a gene: 10. Germline V CDR1 and CDR2: MDHEN, SYDVKM. The CDR3 loop spans 15 amino acids. The CDR3 DNA follows: TGTGCCAGCAGCCATTCGGACAGGGTCGGTCAGCCCCAGCATTTT. It encodes CASSHSDRVGQPQHF. Supplemented by reference TRBV28 and TRBJ1-5, the full variable domain reads DVKVTQSSRYLVKRTGEKVFLECVQDMDHENMFWYRQDPGLGLRLIYFSYDVKMKEKGDIPEGYSVSREKKERFSLILESASTNQTSMYLCASSHSDRVGQPQHFGDGTRLSIL.

The chain links TRBV2 to TRBJ1-1; D is perhaps TRBD1 (5 bases). Germline assignment: CDR1 SNHLY and CDR2 FYNNEI. CDR3 length: 14 amino acids. The germline V and J ends were trimmed by 7 bases and 4 bases, with 16 bases remaining between them. The DNA of the CDR3 is TGTGCCAGCACCTGGACACCCGGGGGCACTGAAGCTTTCTTT. It yields the protein CASTWTPGGTEAFF.

The genes are TRBV5-1 and TRBJ2-3; TRBD2 aligns across 11 bases. This CDR3 is built from 16 residues. Trimming took 0 bases from V and 4 from J; bases not matched to a gene: 4. The germline CDR1 and CDR2 sequences are SGHRS and YFSETQ. CDR3 amino acids: CASSLVLAGGSDTQYF. For the CDR3, the DNA is TGCGCCAGCAGCTTGGTGCTAGCGGGAGGTTCAGATACGCAGTATTTT.

The chain links TRBV13 to TRBJ1-6, with D unclear. Germline V gene data show CDR1 as PRHDT and CDR2 as FYEKMQ (reference sequence). V gave up 5 bases and J gave up 9 bases, with 20 bases separating them. The CDR3 is 16 amino acids. CDR3 DNA: TGTGCCAGCAGCGAGCGAACCACGATCCGACTTTCACCCCTCCACTTT. It translates to CASSERTTIRLSPLHF. Together with reference TRBV13 and TRBJ1-6, the CDR3 gives the full variable domain: AAGVIQSPRHLIKEKRETATLKCYPIPRHDTVYWYQQGPGQDPQFLISFYEKMQSDKGSIPDRFSAQQFSDYHSELNMSSLELGDSALYFCASSERTTIRLSPLHFGNGTRLTVT.

This clone turned up a few times. This chain links TRBV6-5 with TRBJ2-7, with D maybe TRBD1 (6 bases). Germline V gives CDR1 MNHEY, CDR2 SVGAGI. V was clipped by 0 bases and J by 2 bases, with 8 bases between them. This CDR3 comprises 14 residues. DNA for the CDR3: TGTGCCAGCAGTTACTCGACAGGCACCTACGAGCAGTACTTC. It yields the protein CASSYSTGTYEQYF.

This sequence joins TRBV29-1 and TRBJ1-3, with TRBD1 matching 8 bases. CDR3 size: 15 residues. Per germline, CDR1 SQVTM and CDR2 ANQGSEA. The ends lost 3 bases at V and 7 bases at J; junction bases unmatched: 11. The CDR3 DNA sequence: TGCAGCGTTGAGACAGCAGGGGGCGAGGGGAACACCATATATTTT. Protein product: CSVETAGGEGNTIYF.

This clone was picked up one time. The chain joins TRBV11-2 to TRBJ2-3; TRBD1 might be the D (5 bases). The CDR3 totals 14 residues. With 5 bases removed from V and 3 bases from J, the gap between germline ends came to 12 bases. The germline V gene has CDR1 SGHAT and CDR2 FQNNGV. The CDR3 DNA is TGTGCCAGCAGCCTTGGCAGGGAAACAGATACGCAGTATTTT. Protein product: CASSLGRETDTQYF.

The chain joins TRBV19 to TRBJ1-5; no reliable D call. V was cut by 5 bases and J by 3 bases, with 5 bases left in between. This CDR3 contains 12 residues. CDR1 is LNHDA, CDR2 SQIVND, per germline (reference sequence). The CDR3 sequence is CASSVNNQPQHF. The CDR3 DNA sequence: TGTGCCAGTAGTGTCAACAATCAGCCCCAGCATTTT.

The rearrangement links TRBV28 to TRBJ2-2; the D gene is possibly TRBD1 (5 bases). Germline CDR1 and CDR2: MDHEN and SYDVKM. V was cut by 5 bases and J by 0 bases, with 10 bases left in between. The CDR3 runs 15 residues. This CDR3 is CASSPRTPNTGELFF. Written as DNA, the CDR3 is TGTGCCAGCAGTCCGCGGACACCGAACACCGGGGAGCTGTTTTTT.

This clone was counted between two and nine times. The rearrangement uses TRBV24-1 and TRBJ1-1, with 10 bases that match TRBD1. Trimming took 3 bases from V and 3 from J; bases not matched to a gene: 6. Germline V lookup: CDR1 KGHDR, CDR2 SFDVKD. The CDR3 sequence is 16 residues long. The CDR3 protein is CATSDTWTGGDTEAFF. The CDR3 DNA is TGTGCCACCAGTGATACGTGGACAGGGGGAGACACTGAAGCTTTCTTT.

The V call is TRBV7-8, the J call TRBJ1-2; a weak D match, TRBD1 (5 bases). V shed 7 bases and J shed 2 bases, with 14 bases lying between them. The CDR3 contains 14 residues. Germline loops: CDR1 SGHVS, CDR2 FQNEAQ. CDR3 loop: CASNPGRGNYGYTF. The DNA of the CDR3 is TGTGCCAGCAACCCCGGGAGGGGAAACTATGGCTACACCTTC.

V and J are TRBV20-1 and TRBJ2-5, with D perhaps matching TRBD1 (6 bases). Germline V gene sequence: CDR1 DFQATT, CDR2 SNEGSKA (reference sequence). This CDR3 has 13 amino acids. The V gene lost 3 bases and the J gene lost 3 bases, with 11 bases spanning the gap. The CDR3 region is CSASGAGEETQYF. Here the CDR3 DNA reads TGCAGTGCTAGTGGCGCAGGGGAAGAGACCCAGTACTTC.

The gene calls are TRBV21-1 and TRBJ1-6; the D call TRBD1 from the table was never checked on the DNA. TRBV21-1 is an annotated pseudogene. This CDR3 region has 14 residues. As DNA, the CDR3 is TGTGCCAGCAGCAAAACGACAGGGATTTCACCCCTCCACTTT. It codes for CASSKTTGISPLHF.

J is TRBJ2-7 and V is TRBV10-1; maybe TRBD1 (6 bases). V dropped 2 bases and J dropped 7 bases, with 18 bases sitting between them. This CDR3 has 15 residues. In germline, CDR1 is WNHNN, CDR2 SYGVQD (reference sequence). The CDR3 region is CASSETPGTTEEQYF. The CDR3, as DNA: TGCGCCAGCAGTGAGACTCCCGGGACAACAGAGGAGCAGTACTTC.

The chain is built from TRBV30 and TRBJ1-5; weak D call: TRBD1 (6 bases). CDR1 is GTSNPN and CDR2 is SVGIG in the germline V gene (reference sequence). Trimming left V 1 base short and J 2 bases short, with 9 bases between. CDR3 length: 14 residues. CDR3 protein: CAWSETGGNQPQHF. In DNA form, the CDR3 reads TGTGCCTGGAGTGAGACAGGCGGCAATCAGCCCCAGCATTTT.

There are many counts of this clone. The genes are TRBV4-2 and TRBJ2-1; 8 nucleotides match TRBD2. This CDR3 spans 16 amino acids. J lost 4 bases, V lost 3 bases, and 8 bases had no gene match. Germline V gene sequence: CDR1 LGHNA, CDR2 YNFKEQ. The CDR3 nucleotides are TGTGCCAGCAGCCACCAAGCGGGAGAAGGTTACAATGAGCAGTTCTTC. It encodes CASSHQAGEGYNEQFF.

CDR3 amino acids: CASSEGRGDNQPQHF. The CDR3 DNA is TGTGCCAGCAGTGAGGGCAGGGGCGACAATCAGCCCCAGCATTTT. The chain carries TRBV2 and TRBJ1-5; tentative D call: TRBD1 (6 bases). The CDR3 spans 15 residues. V lost 3 bases, J lost 3 bases, and 12 bases lay in between. Germline lookup yields CDR1 SNHLY and CDR2 FYNNEI.

This clone appeared a single time. The genes are TRBV3-1 (or the pseudogene TRBV3-2) and TRBJ2-5; 8 nucleotides match TRBD1. Germline V gives CDR1 LGHDT, CDR2 YNNKEL (reference sequence). This CDR3 has 16 residues. V shed 1 base and J 3 bases; nucleotides not matched to a gene: 7. The chain's CDR3 is CASSQGRRQGKETQYF. The CDR3 DNA is TGTGCCAGCAGCCAAGGCCGCAGACAGGGGAAAGAGACCCAGTACTTC.

This chain joins TRBV7-9 and TRBJ2-5, with D possibly matching TRBD1 (6 bases). This CDR3 comprises 14 residues. Germline CDR1 SEHNR, CDR2 FQNEAQ (reference sequence). Trimming pared 4 bases from V and 2 bases from J, leaving 11 bases between. The CDR3 DNA reads as TGTGCCAGCAGCTCGGGACACCTACAAGAGACCCAGTACTTC. It codes for CASSSGHLQETQYF.

The genes are TRBV27 and TRBJ1-1, with 10 nucleotides matching TRBD1. Germline V gene data show CDR1 as MNHEY and CDR2 as SMNVEV (reference sequence). CDR3 length: 16 residues. V was clipped by 6 bases and J by 6 bases; unmatched bases: 13. CDR3: CASSPGTGDVRAEAFF. The CDR3, as DNA: TGTGCCAGCAGCCCCGGGACAGGGGACGTGCGCGCTGAAGCTTTCTTT.

V usage is TRBV27 and J usage is TRBJ1-1; 7 positions agree with TRBD1. The CDR3 runs 15 residues. Germline CDR1 is MNHEY and CDR2 is SMNVEV (reference sequence). V lost 6 bases, J lost 0 bases, and 7 bases stayed unmatched. CDR3 amino acids: CASRSLQGMNTEAFF. CDR3 coding DNA: TGTGCCAGCAGATCCCTACAGGGGATGAACACTGAAGCTTTCTTT.

J is TRBJ1-4 and V is TRBV6-1; no clear D gene. V was cut by 2 bases and J by 5 bases, with 12 bases left in between. The CDR3 has 15 residues. Germline V gives CDR1 MNHNS, CDR2 SASEGT. This chain's CDR3 is CASSENSQTNEKLFF. In DNA, the CDR3 is TGTGCCAGCAGTGAAAACTCACAGACAAATGAAAAACTGTTTTTT.

This clone occurred a few times. The genes are TRBV7-2 and TRBJ1-1; no reliable D call. Germline values: CDR1 SGHTA, CDR2 FQGNSA. The V end lost 4 bases, the J end lost 2 bases, and 14 bases lay between the germline ends. This CDR3 region has 15 residues. This CDR3 reads CASSSGGLPNTEAFF. As DNA, the CDR3 is TGTGCCAGCAGCTCGGGAGGCCTCCCTAACACTGAAGCTTTCTTT.

This chain connects TRBV6-4 to TRBJ1-5; perhaps TRBD1 as D (5 bases). CDR3 size: 17 residues. Germline V lookup: CDR1 MRHNA, CDR2 SNTAGT. Trimming left V 0 bases short and J 9 bases short, with 21 bases between. The CDR3 sequence is CASSDSRSSGPFGPQHF. The CDR3 DNA is TGTGCCAGCAGTGACTCGAGATCTTCAGGGCCCTTTGGGCCCCAGCATTTT.